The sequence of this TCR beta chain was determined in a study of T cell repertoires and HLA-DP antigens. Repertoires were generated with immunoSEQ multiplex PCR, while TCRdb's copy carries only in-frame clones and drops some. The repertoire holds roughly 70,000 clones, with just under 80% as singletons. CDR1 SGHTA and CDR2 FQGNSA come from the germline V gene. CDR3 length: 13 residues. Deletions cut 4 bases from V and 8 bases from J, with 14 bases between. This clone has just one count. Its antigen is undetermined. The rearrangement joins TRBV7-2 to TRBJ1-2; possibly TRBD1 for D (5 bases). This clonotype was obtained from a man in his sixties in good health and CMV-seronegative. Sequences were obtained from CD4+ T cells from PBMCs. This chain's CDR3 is CASSSPGRFGYTF. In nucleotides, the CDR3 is TGTGCCAGCAGCTCCCCGGGACGCTTCGGCTACACCTTC.